The 26 T cell receptor beta chains presented below share a single source sample, sequenced in a study of identical twins. TCRdb re-derived calls from the 5' RACE reads in MiXCR, one entry per CDR3 protein. This table holds about 1.7 million distinct CDR3 sequences, 25% to 35% found once. The specimen sequenced was cord blood. Source of these receptors: a newborn girl in good health.

Many counts were recorded for this clonotype. At one end, the junction sequence differs from germline, possibly due to a read error. The V call is TRBV5-6, the J call TRBJ1-2; 9 positions match TRBD1. The CDR3 contains 13 residues. In germline, CDR1 is SGHDT, CDR2 YYEEEE. The CDR3 here is CASSFRDRDGYTF. Written as DNA, the CDR3 is TGCGCCAGCAGCTTTAGGGACAGGGATGGCTACACCTTC.

J is TRBJ2-1 and V is TRBV5-1; possibly TRBD2 for D (5 bases). CDR3 size: 12 residues. The V and J ends lost 4 bases and 8 bases respectively, with 10 bases between them. Germline V lookup: CDR1 SGHRS, CDR2 YFSETQ. The CDR3 spells CASSDYPYEQFF. The CDR3 nucleotides are TGCGCCAGCAGCGACTACCCCTATGAGCAGTTCTTC. Full variable domain (remainder filled in from reference TRBV5-1 and TRBJ2-1): KAGVTQTPRYLIKTRGQQVTLSCSPISGHRSVSWYQQTPGQGLQFLFEYFSETQRNKGNFPGRFSGRQFSNSRSEMNVSTLELGDSALYLCASSDYPYEQFFGPGTRLTVL.

This clonotype was detected only a few times. This chain uses TRBV7-2 with TRBJ1-1; the D gene is possibly TRBD1 (5 bases). The CDR3 consists of 14 residues. The germline V and J ends were trimmed by 2 bases and 3 bases, with 10 bases remaining between them. Looked up from germline, CDR1 is SGHTA and CDR2 is FQGNSA. The CDR3 loop reads CASSLNGGDTEAFF. CDR3 DNA: TGTGCCAGCAGCTTAAATGGGGGGGACACTGAAGCTTTCTTT.

This clonotype was detected only a few times. The chain links TRBV7-2 to TRBJ1-1, with TRBD1 as a possible D gene (5 bases). Germline V lookup: CDR1 SGHTA, CDR2 FQGNSA. This CDR3 spans 13 amino acids. Trimming removed 1 base at V and 5 bases at J, with 8 bases between. CDR3 protein: CASSLVTVTEAFF. CDR3 DNA: TGTGCCAGCAGCTTAGTGACAGTGACTGAAGCTTTCTTT.

The DNA for the CDR3 is TGTGCCAGCCAAGACTGGGGATCCTACAATGAGCAGTTCTTC. Amino acids: CASQDWGSYNEQFF. This chain links TRBV6-5 with TRBJ2-1, with D uncertain. The V gene lost 8 bases and the J gene lost 1 base, with 12 bases spanning the gap. Germline lookup yields CDR1 MNHEY and CDR2 SVGAGI. The CDR3 loop spans 14 amino acids.

V is TRBV10-3 and J is TRBJ2-7, with 9 bases lining up with TRBD1. With 4 bases clipped from V and 0 bases from J, the junction kept 4 bases outside the gene matches. The CDR3 spans 15 residues. CDR1 and CDR2 (germline): ENHRY, SYGVKD. CDR3 nucleotide sequence: TGTGCCATCAGTGCGGGACAGGGTAGCTCCTACGAGCAGTACTTC. Translating gives CAISAGQGSSYEQYF.

This chain connects TRBV20-1 to TRBJ1-4; maybe TRBD1 (5 bases). There are 13 residues in the CDR3. Germline V gives CDR1 DFQATT, CDR2 SNEGSKA (reference sequence). V lost 3 bases and J 4 bases, leaving 9 bases between the germline ends. Here the CDR3 DNA reads TGCAGTGCTAGGGCAGGGAGTAATGAAAAACTGTTTTTT. Residues: CSARAGSNEKLFF.

Remarks on this clonotype: This may arise from a read error, as a much more abundant clone is one base away. V is TRBV20-1 and J is TRBJ1-5; no reliable D call. Germline V gives CDR1 DFQATT, CDR2 SNEGSKA (reference sequence). Trimming took 5 bases from V and 0 from J, leaving 5 bases between them. The length of the CDR3 is 12 residues. The CDR3: CSADYSNQPQHF. CDR3 nucleotides: TGCAGTGCTGATTATAGCAATCAGCCCCAGCATTTT.

CDR3 coding DNA: TGTGCCAGCAGCGCTACAGGGGATTCCCCTAGCACAGATACGCAGTATTTT. Translation: CASSATGDSPSTDTQYF. This sequence joins TRBV7-6 and TRBJ2-3; the match to TRBD1 covers 7 bases. Germline lookup yields CDR1 SGHVS and CDR2 FNYEAQ. Trimming cost V 5 bases and J 0 bases; bases outside gene matches: 11. The CDR3 is 17 residues long. Filled out from reference TRBV7-6 and TRBJ2-3, the complete variable domain reads GAGVSQSPRYKVTKRGQDVALRCDPISGHVSLYWYRQALGQGPEFLTYFNYEAQQDKSGLPNDRFSAERPEGSISTLTIQRTEQRDSAMYRCASSATGDSPSTDTQYFGPGTRLTVL.

CDR3 nucleotides: TGTGCCAGCAGCCAAGGGTTTTACGGGACAACCTCTGGAAACACCATATATTTT. It translates to CASSQGFYGTTSGNTIYF. V gene TRBV3-1 combines with J gene TRBJ1-3, with a possible D match to TRBD1 (6 bases). CDR1 and CDR2 from the germline V gene are LGHDT and YNNKEL (reference sequence). CDR3 size: 18 residues. V was trimmed by 1 base and J by 0 bases, leaving 16 bases between them.

Turning to this clonotype: This may arise from a read error, as a much more abundant clone is one base away. The rearrangement joins TRBV4-2 to TRBJ2-1; D unclear. The J call may be faulty, since TRBJ2-7 better matches the DNA end. Germline lookup yields CDR1 LGHNA and CDR2 YNFKEQ. This CDR3 region has 14 residues. In DNA form, the CDR3 reads TGTGCCAGCAGCCAGGGTATCTCCTACAATGAGCAGTACTTC. Protein product: CASSQGISYNEQYF.

The V gene is TRBV27, the J gene TRBJ1-1; TRBD1 agrees at 7 bases. This CDR3 is 15 amino acids long. Germline loops: CDR1 MNHEY, CDR2 SMNVEV (reference sequence). The J segment lost 1 base and the V segment lost 1 base, leaving 3 bases of the junction unmatched. CDR3 sequence reads: CASSLYRDRNTEAFF. The CDR3 nucleotides are TGTGCCAGCAGTTTATATCGGGACAGGAACACTGAAGCTTTCTTT.

The table lists this clonotype with a few counts. The V gene is TRBV16, the J gene TRBJ2-5; the match to TRBD2 covers 12 bases. With the DNA end fitting TRBJ2-4 better, the J assignment may be wrong. The V gene's germline CDR1 is KGHSY and CDR2 FQNENV. The CDR3 runs to 15 residues. CDR3 sequence: CASSRTSGVDDIQYF. The CDR3 DNA reads as TGTGCCAGCAGCCGGACTAGCGGGGTAGATGACATTCAGTACTTC.

V and J are TRBV20-1 and TRBJ2-7, with 8 bases matching TRBD2. Germline trimming cut 3 bases from V and 7 bases from J; bases unmatched to any gene: 11. Germline V gene lookup returns CDR1 DFQATT and CDR2 SNEGSKA (reference sequence). This CDR3 region has 14 residues. CDR3 region: CSASLGLAYNEQYF. CDR3 DNA: TGCAGTGCTAGTCTTGGACTAGCATACAATGAGCAGTACTTC.

This clonotype was observed a few times. The rearrangement joins TRBV30 to TRBJ2-1, with a weak D call TRBD1 (5 bases). Germline values: CDR1 GTSNPN, CDR2 SVGIG (reference sequence). The CDR3 has 13 amino acids. Trimming left V 8 bases short and J 3 bases short, with 14 bases between. The CDR3 protein is CAVVWGVYNEQFF. The CDR3 nucleotides read TGTGCCGTTGTTTGGGGCGTCTACAATGAGCAGTTCTTC.

Points on this clonotype: At one end, the junction sequence differs from germline, possibly due to a read error. V usage is TRBV12-3 or TRBV12-4 and J usage is TRBJ2-1; 8 bases fit TRBD1. The CDR3 totals 14 residues. The CDR3 nucleotides read TGTGTCAGCAGTTCAGGGGGCGGGTACAATGAGCAGTTCTTC. Amino acids: CVSSSGGGYNEQFF.

The rearrangement links TRBV24-1 to TRBJ2-1; a possible D gene is TRBD1 (6 bases). The CDR3 has 17 residues. CDR1 KGHDR and CDR2 SFDVKD come from the germline V gene. V gave up 2 bases and J gave up 3 bases, with 16 bases separating them. The CDR3 loop is CATSDSPPKTGYNEQFF. CDR3 in DNA: TGTGCCACCAGTGATTCTCCACCAAAGACAGGCTACAATGAGCAGTTCTTC.

The chain combines TRBV14 with TRBJ2-5; TRBD1 matches at 9 bases. With V trimmed by 5 bases and J by 10 bases, 11 bases remained unmatched. The CDR3 runs 14 residues. The V gene's germline CDR1 is SGHDN and CDR2 FVKESK. This CDR3 is CASSYTGGKKIQYF. As DNA, the CDR3 is TGTGCCAGCAGCTATACAGGGGGCAAAAAGATCCAGTACTTC.

This clonotype was detected a few times. The chain is built from TRBV3-1 and TRBJ1-4, with TRBD1 identical over 7 bases. This CDR3 has 20 amino acids. J lost 3 bases, V lost 4 bases, and 20 bases had no gene match. The germline CDR1 and CDR2 sequences are LGHDT and YNNKEL (reference sequence). The CDR3 region is CASSLAPGQRYTLANEKLFF. The CDR3 DNA sequence: TGTGCCAGCAGCCTGGCCCCGGGACAGCGATACACCCTAGCTAATGAAAAACTGTTTTTT.

This clonotype was seen more than once but under ten times. V gene TRBV20-1 combines with J gene TRBJ2-3, with D possibly being TRBD1 or TRBD2 (5 bases each). Germline V gene sequence: CDR1 DFQATT, CDR2 SNEGSKA (reference sequence). V lost 3 bases and J lost 4, with 11 bases in between. The CDR3 spans 13 residues. The CDR3 DNA reads TGCAGTGCTAGGCTCGGGACCGCAGATACGCAGTATTTT. Translated: CSARLGTADTQYF.

CDR3 DNA: TGTGCCAGCAGCCAAGTCCAGAGCAGTCCCGGGCAGTACTTC. Translated, it gives CASSQVQSSPGQYF. This rearrangement joins TRBV3-1 to TRBJ2-4; the D is unclear. V lost 1 base to trimming and J lost 13 bases, with 17 bases between them. The germline V gene encodes CDR1 LGHDT and CDR2 YNNKEL (reference sequence). The CDR3 has 14 amino acids.

The chain uses TRBV20-1 and TRBJ2-4, with 9 positions matching TRBD2. J was trimmed by 0 bases and V by 3 bases; bases with no gene match: 9. Germline assignment: CDR1 DFQATT and CDR2 SNEGSKA (reference sequence). CDR3 length: 17 residues. CDR3 DNA: TGCAGTGCTAGGCCGGGACTAGCCCTTTTAGCCAAAAACATTCAGTACTTC. Its translation: CSARPGLALLAKNIQYF.

This clonotype was detected many times. This chain links TRBV20-1 with TRBJ2-7; 10 bases are shared with TRBD1. V trimming: 2 bases; J trimming: 2 bases; junction bases outside the gene matches: 3. CDR1 is DFQATT, CDR2 SNEGSKA, per germline (reference sequence). CDR3 size: 14 residues. The CDR3 region has the DNA TGCAGTGCTAGACCGGGACAGGGGCCCTACGAGCAGTACTTC. Protein sequence: CSARPGQGPYEQYF.

This clonotype was counted only a few times. The chain recombines TRBV4-2 with TRBJ1-2, with TRBD1 matching 8 bases. With 1 base clipped from V and 3 bases from J, the junction kept 7 bases outside the gene matches. The CDR3 totals 16 residues. Looked up from germline, CDR1 is LGHNA and CDR2 is YNFKEQ. CDR3 in amino acids: CASSQVPTGADYGYTF. The CDR3 DNA follows: TGTGCCAGCAGCCAAGTGCCGACAGGGGCCGACTATGGCTACACCTTC.

CDR3: CARGYQPQHF. In DNA form, the CDR3 reads TGTGCCAGGGGTTATCAGCCCCAGCATTTT. The chain links TRBV25-1 to TRBJ1-5; no clear D. The CDR3 covers 10 residues. The germline CDR1 and CDR2 sequences are MGHDK and SYGVNS. Trimming stripped 9 bases from V and 5 bases from J, with 5 bases between.

The chain links TRBV18 to TRBJ2-3, with D unclear. Trimming took 3 bases from V and 8 from J, leaving 12 bases between them. The CDR3 is 13 residues long. Germline V gene data show CDR1 as KGHSH and CDR2 as LQKENI. CDR3 in DNA: TGTGCCAGCTCACCGGGCTACCCAGGTACGCAGTATTTT. Encoded protein: CASSPGYPGTQYF.